These T cell receptor beta chains were read from a single sample in a study of T-cell memory formation after mild COVID-19. MiXCR was run by TCRdb on the 5' RACE reads, yielding one entry per CDR3 protein. The sample lists 350,000 or so distinct CDR3 sequences, about 21% seen once, with roughly an eighth in the top ten. Sequences were obtained from PBMCs or a T cell subset sorted from them (not recorded which). These receptors were collected from an adult woman who had mild COVID-19 (a few samples of this study predate the infection). Cell type and time point are not known. The CDR3 runs from the conserved cysteine through the conserved F or W. The D gene is left open where the match is weak. The size entry is marked missing in some rows and otherwise reads once, few, many or a size class.

.	TRBJ1-1	TRBV24-1	.	CATSDFPSGRDTEAFF	TGTGCCACCAGTGATTTCCCCTCGGGTCGGGACACTGAAGCTTTCTTT
.	TRBJ1-1	TRBV12-3/TRBV12-4	few	CASSLDRTLGAFF	TGTGCCAGCAGTTTAGATCGGACTCTAGGAGCTTTCTTT
.	TRBJ1-6	TRBV12-3/TRBV12-4	few	CASRAIGTDNNSPLHF	TGTGCCAGCAGGGCCATCGGGACCGATAATAATTCACCCCTCCACTTT
.	TRBJ2-5	TRBV11-2	few	CASSPGTPGETQYF	TGTGCCAGCAGCCCCGGGACCCCGGGCGAGACCCAGTACTTC
.	TRBJ2-3	TRBV20-1	.	CSAASGARDTQYF	TGCAGTGCCGCTTCGGGGGCCAGGGATACGCAGTATTTT
.	TRBJ2-3	TRBV19	.	CASSIGEPRTDTQYF	TGTGCCAGTAGTATCGGCGAGCCCCGCACAGATACGCAGTATTTT
.	TRBJ2-1	TRBV9	.	CASSGPVGDEQFF	TGTGCCAGCAGCGGCCCCGTCGGCGATGAGCAGTTCTTC
.	TRBJ1-5	TRBV7-2	.	CASSLAYPGPSNQPQHF	TGTGCCAGCAGCTTAGCTTATCCCGGCCCCAGCAATCAGCCCCAGCATTTT
.	TRBJ1-6	TRBV6-5	.	CASSYTGQSSYNSPLHF	TGTGCCAGCAGTTACACCGGACAGAGCTCCTATAATTCACCCCTCCACTTT
.	TRBJ2-7	TRBV7-9	few	CASSLHLATSYEQYF	TGTGCCAGCAGCTTACATCTAGCGACCTCCTACGAGCAGTACTTC
.	TRBJ1-5	TRBV6-6	few	CASSVGNQPQHF	TGTGCCAGCAGTGTCGGCAATCAGCCCCAGCATTTT
.	TRBJ1-1	TRBV29-1	many	CSVEPQGGRQAFF	TGCAGCGTTGAGCCACAGGGAGGCCGACAAGCTTTCTTT
TRBD2	TRBJ2-7	TRBV5-6	.	CASTPGLAPTYEQYF	TGTGCCAGCACCCCCGGACTAGCGCCTACCTACGAGCAGTACTTC
.	TRBJ2-7	TRBV12-3/TRBV12-4	.	CASSLVQRAYEQYF	TGTGCCAGCAGTTTAGTCCAGAGGGCCTACGAGCAGTACTTC
.	TRBJ2-3	TRBV4-1	.	CASSQDFWAEYTQYF	TGCGCCAGCAGCCAAGATTTTTGGGCGGAATATACGCAGTATTTT
TRBD2	TRBJ2-1	TRBV9	.	CASSVGGLGRNEQFF	TGTGCCAGCAGCGTAGGAGGACTAGGGCGGAATGAGCAGTTCTTC
.	TRBJ2-3	TRBV7-2	.	CASSLALGGVSTDTQYF	TGTGCCAGCAGCTTGGCCCTAGGAGGGGTCAGCACAGATACGCAGTATTTT
.	TRBJ2-3	TRBV4-1	.	CASSLFGLGTDTQYF	TGCGCCAGCAGCCTTTTCGGCCTCGGCACAGATACGCAGTATTTT
.	TRBJ2-7	TRBV11-1	.	CASSSSGWSYEQYF	TGTGCCAGCAGCTCCTCTGGATGGTCCTACGAGCAGTACTTC
.	TRBJ1-2	TRBV10-3	.	CAIGAEIWSYTF	TGTGCCATCGGGGCGGAGATATGGAGCTACACCTTC
.	TRBJ2-1	TRBV21-1	.	CASSTRLAGVPIDEQFF	TGTGCCAGCAGCACCAGACTAGCGGGAGTCCCAATTGATGAGCAGTTCTTC
.	TRBJ2-7	TRBV20-1	.	CSARRTGRSSYEQYF	TGCAGTGCTAGAAGGACGGGAAGGAGCTCCTACGAGCAGTACTTC
TRBD2	TRBJ2-6	TRBV7-6	.	CASSTSPPLAGFSGANVLTF	TGTGCCAGCAGCACAAGTCCCCCTCTAGCGGGGTTCTCTGGGGCCAACGTCCTGACTTTC
.	TRBJ2-7	TRBV19	once	CASSPPPRSLSYEQYF	TGTGCCAGTAGTCCCCCGCCCCGATCCCTCTCCTACGAGCAGTACTTC
TRBD2	TRBJ2-2	TRBV7-3	.	CASSPPGTRDTGELFF	TGTGCCAGCAGCCCCCCGGGGACTAGAGACACCGGGGAGCTGTTTTTT
.	TRBJ2-7	TRBV14	few	CASRRSQGSTGQYF	TGTGCCAGCCGCCGATCTCAGGGGTCTACTGGGCAGTACTTC
.	TRBJ2-7	TRBV7-2	many	CASSLEGGPYEQYF	TGTGCCAGCAGCTTAGAAGGAGGCCCCTACGAGCAGTACTTC
.	TRBJ1-1	TRBV2	few	CASSHGQPLSAFF	TGTGCCAGCAGCCATGGACAGCCCCTCTCGGCTTTCTTT
.	TRBJ2-4	TRBV7-2	.	CASSPDTKNIQYF	TGTGCCAGCAGCCCAGACACAAAAAACATTCAGTACTTC
.	TRBJ1-2	TRBV9	few	CASSVGGVFGYGYTF	TGTGCCAGCAGCGTAGGCGGGGTGTTTGGCTATGGCTACACCTTC
TRBD2	TRBJ2-1	TRBV19	.	CASSIGVWREGSYNEQFF	TGTGCCAGTAGTATAGGAGTTTGGCGGGAGGGTTCCTACAATGAGCAGTTCTTC
TRBD2	TRBJ2-7	TRBV4-1	.	CASSPVPGLAGADEQYF	TGCGCCAGCAGCCCAGTTCCGGGACTAGCGGGGGCGGACGAGCAGTACTTC
TRBD2	TRBJ2-7	TRBV7-2	.	CASSLGLAGLSYEQYF	TGTGCCAGCAGCTTAGGTCTAGCGGGGCTCTCCTACGAGCAGTACTTC
.	TRBJ2-3	TRBV30	few	CAWGVSDTQYF	TGTGCCTGGGGGGTATCAGATACGCAGTATTTT
.	TRBJ2-7	TRBV27	.	CASSLSGRYAYEQYF	TGTGCCAGCAGTTTAAGTGGTCGGTATGCCTACGAGCAGTACTTC
.	TRBJ2-3	TRBV20-1	few	CSARGLTTNTDTQYF	TGCAGTGCTAGGGGGCTAACAACAAACACAGATACGCAGTATTTT
.	TRBJ2-1	TRBV24-1	few	CATSDPELGSYNEQFF	TGTGCCACCAGTGACCCCGAGTTAGGCTCCTACAATGAGCAGTTCTTC
.	TRBJ1-5	TRBV7-9	.	CASSRSDTSGNQPQHF	TGTGCCAGCAGCCGATCCGATACATCCGGCAATCAGCCCCAGCATTTT
TRBD2	TRBJ2-1	TRBV7-2	.	CASSLAASGSPNEQFF	TGTGCCAGCAGCTTAGCGGCTAGCGGGAGCCCTAATGAGCAGTTCTTC
TRBD2	TRBJ2-3	TRBV7-6	.	CASSPLVEREGQDSLDTQYF	TGTGCCAGCAGCCCCCTGGTCGAGCGGGAGGGCCAAGACTCTCTAGATACGCAGTATTTT
.	TRBJ2-2	TRBV19	.	CASSIAGRNTGELFF	TGTGCCAGTAGTATTGCGGGGAGGAACACCGGGGAGCTGTTTTTT
.	TRBJ2-3	TRBV9	.	CASSGVVYSDTQYF	TGTGCCAGCAGCGGCGTAGTCTATTCAGATACGCAGTATTTT
TRBD1	TRBJ2-2	TRBV7-6	.	CASSFTGGIPGELFF	TGTGCCAGCAGCTTTACAGGGGGCATTCCCGGGGAGCTGTTTTTT
TRBD1	TRBJ1-6	TRBV7-8	.	CASKTGGNSPLHF	TGTGCCAGCAAGACAGGGGGCAATTCACCCCTCCACTTT
TRBD2	TRBJ2-7	TRBV5-1	many	CASSLGLAGENEQYF	TGCGCCAGCAGTCTTGGCCTAGCGGGAGAGAACGAGCAGTACTTC
TRBD2	TRBJ2-7	TRBV6-1	.	CASKVAGKDEQYF	TGTGCCAGCAAGGTAGCGGGAAAGGACGAGCAGTACTTC
.	TRBJ1-2	TRBV27	.	CASFSADSPYGYTF	TGTGCCAGTTTCAGTGCTGACAGCCCCTATGGCTACACCTTC
.	TRBJ2-1	TRBV25-1	.	CASRPDARYNEQFF	TGTGCCAGCAGGCCCGACGCGAGATACAATGAGCAGTTCTTC
TRBD1	TRBJ1-2	TRBV2	.	CASSLLQTGGNYGYTF	TGTGCCAGCAGTCTCCTCCAAACAGGGGGAAACTATGGCTACACCTTC
.	TRBJ1-1	TRBV2	.	CASSSQAMNTEAFF	TGTGCCAGCAGTTCACAGGCGATGAACACTGAAGCTTTCTTT
TRBD1	TRBJ2-5	TRBV5-1	few	CASSARQGIGETQYF	TGCGCCAGCAGCGCGAGACAGGGGATTGGAGAGACCCAGTACTTC
.	TRBJ2-1	TRBV7-2	many	CASSEGLAQIPNEQFF	TGTGCCAGCAGCGAAGGTCTAGCTCAGATCCCCAATGAGCAGTTCTTC
.	TRBJ1-1	TRBV18	.	CASSPTNLFGLNTEAFF	TGTGCCAGCTCACCAACGAACCTATTTGGATTGAACACTGAAGCTTTCTTT
TRBD2	TRBJ2-1	TRBV7-9	.	CASSLVGGRGNEQFF	TGTGCCAGCAGCTTAGTCGGAGGGCGGGGGAATGAGCAGTTCTTC
.	TRBJ2-5	TRBV10-3	.	CATEGQGGQETQYF	TGTGCCACCGAGGGACAAGGTGGCCAAGAGACCCAGTACTTC
.	TRBJ1-1	TRBV19	.	CASLLGGEKSEAFF	TGTGCCAGCCTCCTGGGGGGCGAAAAATCTGAAGCTTTCTTT